This TCR beta chain was found in a study of vaccination and CD4 T cells after COVID-19. Stated treatment: approximately nine-day PBMC culture with coronavirus spike peptide pools or control peptides (ViraFEST assay). In regard to this clonotype: Antigen: not known.

Oncomine TCR Beta short-read sequencing was applied to DNA from cultured CD4+ T cells. In TCRdb, the PCR reads were re-called with MiXCR into one record per CDR3 protein. The table has around 18,000 distinct CDR3 sequences, approximately 50% seen once; the top ten hold about 7.2%. Germline CDR1 is LNHDA and CDR2 is SQIVND (reference sequence). The CDR3 length is 14 residues. Trimming took off 7 bases at V and 2 bases at J, with 12 bases between the two ends. This chain links TRBV19 with TRBJ2-4; D remains ambiguous. The sequencing used CD4+ T cells from blood, cultured in vitro, collected before SARS-CoV-2 vaccination. The source of this sequence is a human donor who had recovered from COVID-19. DNA for the CDR3: TGTGCCAGTACTTCCGAGCCTACCAAAAACATTCAGTACTTC. Translated: CASTSEPTKNIQYF.